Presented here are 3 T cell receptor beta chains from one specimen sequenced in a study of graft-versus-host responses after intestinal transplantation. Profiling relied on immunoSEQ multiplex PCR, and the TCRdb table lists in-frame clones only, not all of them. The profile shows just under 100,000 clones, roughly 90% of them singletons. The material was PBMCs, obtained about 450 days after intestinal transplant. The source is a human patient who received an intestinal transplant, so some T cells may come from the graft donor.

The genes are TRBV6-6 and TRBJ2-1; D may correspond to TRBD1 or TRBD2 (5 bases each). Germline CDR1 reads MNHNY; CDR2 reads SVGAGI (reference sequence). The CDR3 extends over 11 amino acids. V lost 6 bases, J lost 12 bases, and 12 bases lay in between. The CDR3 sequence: CASSPGRRQFF. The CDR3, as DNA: TGTGCCAGCAGCCCGGGGCGGAGGCAGTTCTTC.

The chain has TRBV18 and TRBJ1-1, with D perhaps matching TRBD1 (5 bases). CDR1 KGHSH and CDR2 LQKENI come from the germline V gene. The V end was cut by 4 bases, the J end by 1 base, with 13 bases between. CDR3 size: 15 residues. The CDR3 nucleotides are TGTGCCAGCTCACAAGGGGTAGGGGAGAACACTGAAGCTTTCTTT. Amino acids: CASSQGVGENTEAFF.

CDR3 protein: CSVEFIADTQYF. In DNA, the CDR3 is TGCAGCGTTGAATTCATCGCAGATACGCAGTATTTT. The rearrangement links TRBV29-1 to TRBJ2-3; D not certain. Between the trimmed V and J ends, which lost 2 bases and 4 bases, there was a span of 7 bases. In germline, CDR1 is SQVTM, CDR2 ANQGSEA. This CDR3 is 12 amino acids long.